Sequencing of this TCR beta chain was carried out in a study of shared clonotypes between healthy human individuals. Losses at the gene ends were 5 bases for V and 4 bases for J; bases not matched to a gene: 8. Germline loops: CDR1 SEHNR, CDR2 FQNEAQ (reference sequence). The CDR3 is made up of 15 amino acids. The data were produced by immunoSEQ multiplex PCR, yet TCRdb's version contains in-frame clones alone and is incomplete. The table shows about 710,000 clones, with approximately 73% occurring only once. As for this clone: The antigen is unknown.

Donation came from healthy HIV-negative adults that had no recent acute infections or vaccinations. Whole-study findings and limits: Between a handful of donors, naive CD4 clonotypes were shared at a level of about 5%. It was only blood that was sampled, and tissue repertoires likely differ.

V is TRBV7-9 and J is TRBJ2-1, with 7 bases fitting TRBD2. Material for sequencing was memory CD4+ T cells sorted from blood. Sample subset: CD45RA-negative fraction. This TCR derives from a woman in her 30s in good health. CDR3 sequence: CASSPPGGGYNEQFF. Written as DNA, the CDR3 is TGTGCCAGCAGCCCGCCGGGGGGAGGTTACAATGAGCAGTTCTTC.